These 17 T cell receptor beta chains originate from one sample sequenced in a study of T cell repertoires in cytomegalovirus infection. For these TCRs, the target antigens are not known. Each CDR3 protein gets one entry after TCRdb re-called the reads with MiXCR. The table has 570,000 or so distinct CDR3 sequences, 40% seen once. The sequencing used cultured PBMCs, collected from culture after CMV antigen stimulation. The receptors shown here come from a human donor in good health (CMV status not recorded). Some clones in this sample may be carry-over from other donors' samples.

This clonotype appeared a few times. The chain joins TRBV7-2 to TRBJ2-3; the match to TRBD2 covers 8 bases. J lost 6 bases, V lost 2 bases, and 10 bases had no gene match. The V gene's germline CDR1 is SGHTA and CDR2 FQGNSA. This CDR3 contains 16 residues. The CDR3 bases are TGTGCCAGCAGCTTAAACCGGATGGCTAGCGGGGATACGCAGTATTTT. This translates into CASSLNRMASGDTQYF.

In DNA, the CDR3 is TGCGCCAGCAGCCAGGTTATAGTCAATGAGCAGTTCTTC. Translation gives CASSQVIVNEQFF. V is TRBV4-1 and J is TRBJ2-1, with D unclear. Trimming pared 3 bases from V and 6 bases from J, leaving 9 bases between. Per germline, CDR1 MGHRA and CDR2 YSYEKL. The CDR3 has 13 residues.

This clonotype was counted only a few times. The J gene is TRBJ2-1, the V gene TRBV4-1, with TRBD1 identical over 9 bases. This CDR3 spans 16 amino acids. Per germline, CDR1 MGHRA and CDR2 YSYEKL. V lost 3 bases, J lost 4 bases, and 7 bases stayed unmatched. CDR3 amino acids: CASSHDPGQGYNEQFF. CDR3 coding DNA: TGCGCCAGCAGCCATGATCCGGGACAGGGTTACAATGAGCAGTTCTTC.

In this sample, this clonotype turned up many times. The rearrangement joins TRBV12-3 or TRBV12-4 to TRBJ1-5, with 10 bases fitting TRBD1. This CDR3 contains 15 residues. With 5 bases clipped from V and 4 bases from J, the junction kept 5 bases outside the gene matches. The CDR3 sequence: CASSPRTGGNQPQHF. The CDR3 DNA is TGTGCCAGCAGTCCAAGGACAGGGGGGAATCAGCCCCAGCATTTT.

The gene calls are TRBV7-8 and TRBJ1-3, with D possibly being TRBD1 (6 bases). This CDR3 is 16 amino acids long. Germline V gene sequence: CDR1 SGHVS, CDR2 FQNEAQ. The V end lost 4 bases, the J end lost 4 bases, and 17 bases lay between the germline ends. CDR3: CASSWGRGGVGNTIYF. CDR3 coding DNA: TGTGCCAGCAGCTGGGGGCGGGGAGGCGTAGGAAACACCATATATTTT.

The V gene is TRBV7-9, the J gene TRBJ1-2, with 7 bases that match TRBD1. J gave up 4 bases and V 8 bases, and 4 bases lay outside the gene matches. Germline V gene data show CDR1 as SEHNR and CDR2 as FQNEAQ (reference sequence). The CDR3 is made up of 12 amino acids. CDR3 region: CASLGQPYGYTF. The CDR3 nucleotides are TGTGCCAGCTTGGGACAGCCCTATGGCTACACCTTC.

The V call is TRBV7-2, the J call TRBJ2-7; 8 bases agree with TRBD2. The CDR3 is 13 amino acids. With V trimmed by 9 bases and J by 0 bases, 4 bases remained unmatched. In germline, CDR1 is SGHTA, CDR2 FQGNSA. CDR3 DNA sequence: TGTGCCAGTAGACTAGCGAGCTCCTACGAGCAGTACTTC. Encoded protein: CASRLASSYEQYF.

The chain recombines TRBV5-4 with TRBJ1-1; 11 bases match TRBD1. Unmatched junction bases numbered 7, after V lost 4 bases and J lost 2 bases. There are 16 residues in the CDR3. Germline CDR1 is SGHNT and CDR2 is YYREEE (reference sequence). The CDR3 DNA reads TGTGCCAGCAGCCCAGGGACAGGGGGTTTAAACACTGAAGCTTTCTTT. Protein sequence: CASSPGTGGLNTEAFF.

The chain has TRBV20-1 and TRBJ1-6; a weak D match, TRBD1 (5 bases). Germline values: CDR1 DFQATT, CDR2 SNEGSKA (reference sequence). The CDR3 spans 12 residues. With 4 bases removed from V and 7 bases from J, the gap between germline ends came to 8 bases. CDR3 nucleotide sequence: TGCAGTGCTACCGGACACAATTCACCCCTCCACTTT. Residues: CSATGHNSPLHF.

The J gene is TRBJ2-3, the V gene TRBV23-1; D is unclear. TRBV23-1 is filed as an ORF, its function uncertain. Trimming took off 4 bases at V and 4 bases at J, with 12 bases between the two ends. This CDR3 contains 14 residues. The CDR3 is CASSRRPGPDTQYF. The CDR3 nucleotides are TGCGCCAGCAGTCGACGGCCTGGGCCAGATACGCAGTATTTT.

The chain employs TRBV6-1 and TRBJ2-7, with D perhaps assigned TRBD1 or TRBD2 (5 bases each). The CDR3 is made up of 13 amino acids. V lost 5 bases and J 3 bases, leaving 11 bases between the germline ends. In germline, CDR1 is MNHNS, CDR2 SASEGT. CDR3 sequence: CASSRGAFYEQYF. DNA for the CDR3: TGTGCCAGCAGTAGAGGGGCCTTCTACGAGCAGTACTTC.

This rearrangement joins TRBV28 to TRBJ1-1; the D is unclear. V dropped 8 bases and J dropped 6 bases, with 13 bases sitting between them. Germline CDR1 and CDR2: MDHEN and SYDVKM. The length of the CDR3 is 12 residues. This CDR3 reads CASQEGISEAFF. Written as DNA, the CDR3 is TGTGCCAGCCAGGAAGGAATCTCTGAAGCTTTCTTT. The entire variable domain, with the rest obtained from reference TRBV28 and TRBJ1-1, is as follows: DVKVTQSSRYLVKRTGEKVFLECVQDMDHENMFWYRQDPGLGLRLIYFSYDVKMKEKGDIPEGYSVSREKKERFSLILESASTNQTSMYLCASQEGISEAFFGQGTRLTVV.

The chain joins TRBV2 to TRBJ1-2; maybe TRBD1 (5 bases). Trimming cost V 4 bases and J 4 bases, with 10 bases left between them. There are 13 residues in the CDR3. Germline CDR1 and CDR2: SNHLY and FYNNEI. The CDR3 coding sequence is TGTGCCAGCAGTGTTGTAAGGGGCTATGGCTACACCTTC. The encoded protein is CASSVVRGYGYTF.

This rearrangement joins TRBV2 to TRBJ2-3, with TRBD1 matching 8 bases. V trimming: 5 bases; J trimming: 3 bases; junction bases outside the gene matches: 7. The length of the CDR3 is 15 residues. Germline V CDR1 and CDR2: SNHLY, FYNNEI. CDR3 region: CASSSQGAQTDTQYF. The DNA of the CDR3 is TGTGCCAGCAGTAGCCAGGGGGCACAGACAGATACGCAGTATTTT.

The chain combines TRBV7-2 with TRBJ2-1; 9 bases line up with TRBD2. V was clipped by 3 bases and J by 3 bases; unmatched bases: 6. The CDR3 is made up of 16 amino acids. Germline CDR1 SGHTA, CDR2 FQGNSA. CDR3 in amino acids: CASSFSGSARYNEQFF. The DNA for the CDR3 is TGTGCCAGCAGCTTTAGCGGGAGCGCCCGCTACAATGAGCAGTTCTTC.

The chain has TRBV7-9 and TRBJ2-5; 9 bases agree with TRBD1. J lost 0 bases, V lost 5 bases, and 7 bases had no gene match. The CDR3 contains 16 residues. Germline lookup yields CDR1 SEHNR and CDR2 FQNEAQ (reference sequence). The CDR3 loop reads CASSPRQGGDQETQYF. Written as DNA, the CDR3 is TGTGCCAGCAGCCCAAGACAGGGGGGAGACCAAGAGACCCAGTACTTC.

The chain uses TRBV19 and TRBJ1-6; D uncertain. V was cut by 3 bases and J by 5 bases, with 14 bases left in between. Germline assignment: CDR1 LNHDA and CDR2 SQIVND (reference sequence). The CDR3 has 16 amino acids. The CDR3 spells CASSIGPGRNNSPLHF. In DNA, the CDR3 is TGTGCCAGTAGTATTGGACCTGGACGGAATAATTCACCCCTCCACTTT. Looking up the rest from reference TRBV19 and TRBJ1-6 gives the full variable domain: DGGITQSPKYLFRKEGQNVTLSCEQNLNHDAMYWYRQDPGQGLRLIYYSQIVNDFQKGDIAEGYSVSREKKESFPLTVTSAQKNPTAFYLCASSIGPGRNNSPLHFGNGTRLTVT.